This T cell receptor beta chain was identified in a study of cytomegalovirus exposure and HLA in healthy donors. Turning to the study itself: Within an early data release were roughly 83 million unique TCRs drawn from HLA-typed donors. Study observations and caveats: Cytomegalovirus status, reportedly, was diagnosed with high specificity and sensitivity by the classifier.

The PCR made use of 60 Vbeta and 13 Jbeta primers. Libraries were prepared by immunoSEQ multiplex PCR; TCRdb keeps only in-frame clonotypes and omits some of them. The sample carries about 130,000 clones, roughly 75% recorded once. As to this clone: Its target is not known.

The CDR3 runs to 14 residues. CDR1 is LGHNA, CDR2 YNFKEQ, per germline. The V end was cut by 2 bases, the J end by 9 bases, with 14 bases between. The sequence was collected from a woman aged 45-65 years in good health and CMV-seronegative. The sample consisted of PBMCs. V and J are TRBV4-2 and TRBJ2-1, with D perhaps matching TRBD2 (5 bases). The CDR3 is CASSQREETIEQFF. The CDR3 DNA follows: TGTGCCAGCAGCCAACGGGAAGAGACAATTGAGCAGTTCTTC.